This is a list of T cell receptor beta chains from one sample in a study of identical twins. TCRdb reprocessed the 5' RACE reads with MiXCR, giving one entry per CDR3 protein. The sample holds some 250,000 distinct CDR3 sequences, over 5% seen once. This sample was also put to use in a study of T cells expressing NK-cell markers.

Sequenced sample: CD8+ T cells sorted from blood. The receptors were sampled from a young woman in good health. Both conserved end residues are trimmed from each CDR3.

cdr3_aa | v_call | cdr3_length | j_call
ASSFGTGIHEQY | TRBV7-9 | 12 | TRBJ2-7
ASSLRRPGQGGDEQY | TRBV7-6 | 15 | TRBJ2-7
ASSEPVAGGPTGELF | TRBV9 | 15 | TRBJ2-2
ASSHGVNYNEQF | TRBV4-1 | 12 | TRBJ2-1
ASRQKVVDEQF | TRBV6-6 | 11 | TRBJ2-1
ASSSPRGGSSYNEQF | TRBV10-2 | 15 | TRBJ2-1
ASSFEGEDEQY | TRBV7-9 | 11 | TRBJ2-7
ASSLLPLSNQPQH | TRBV5-5 | 13 | TRBJ1-5
SARERGDRVYYNEQF | TRBV20-1 | 15 | TRBJ2-1
ASSLVGTSSTDTQY | TRBV11-2 | 14 | TRBJ2-3
ASTPGDRDSYEQY | TRBV18 | 13 | TRBJ2-7
ATSPIGGTTDTQY | TRBV15 | 13 | TRBJ2-3
ASSITSGPYNEQF | TRBV7-9 | 13 | TRBJ2-1
ASSQGTSGGLSSYEQY | TRBV3-1 | 16 | TRBJ2-7
ASSDSGEQF | TRBV6-4 | 9 | TRBJ2-1
ASSYSRVGAF | TRBV6-2/TRBV6-3 | 10 | TRBJ1-1
SVGRLGNGYT | TRBV29-1 | 10 | TRBJ1-2
ASSRGLAGGPAGEQF | TRBV5-5 | 15 | TRBJ2-1
ASRIGTEGGEAF | TRBV12-3/TRBV12-4 | 12 | TRBJ1-1
ASSLAGGNSPLH | TRBV12-3/TRBV12-4 | 12 | TRBJ1-6
ASTAGTGSEQY | TRBV6-1 | 11 | TRBJ2-7
ASSVDRTYEQY | TRBV6-1 | 11 | TRBJ2-7
ASSPRASGWYNEQF | TRBV9 | 14 | TRBJ2-1
ASSPSGTDGYEQY | TRBV19 | 13 | TRBJ2-7
ASSDPGQGYNEQF | TRBV25-1 | 13 | TRBJ2-1
ASSSRDGQRYEQY | TRBV11-3 | 13 | TRBJ2-7
ASSESGAGVPAEDIQY | TRBV25-1 | 16 | TRBJ2-4
SVENWGMAF | TRBV29-1 | 9 | TRBJ1-1
ASSFSGTSGSNEQF | TRBV7-2 | 14 | TRBJ2-1
ASSSGRARETQY | TRBV10-2 | 12 | TRBJ2-5
ASSQDRGLVSYEQY | TRBV4-3 | 14 | TRBJ2-7
ASSLFAGGGTEAF | TRBV11-2 | 13 | TRBJ1-1
ASSRPAWVASEQY | TRBV11-2 | 13 | TRBJ2-7
ASSQGGGTSGYEQY | TRBV4-3 | 14 | TRBJ2-7
ASSLGGPGDSNQPQH | TRBV5-6 | 15 | TRBJ1-5
ASSHADRGLGDTQY | TRBV4-1 | 14 | TRBJ2-3
ASSPTGQKTYEQY | TRBV7-9 | 13 | TRBJ2-7
ASSQFKVGYEQY | TRBV3-1 | 12 | TRBJ2-7
ASSMGGIGELF | TRBV19 | 11 | TRBJ2-2
ASSLPEQY | TRBV12-3/TRBV12-4 | 8 | TRBJ2-7
ASSEGTDYNEQF | TRBV6-1 | 12 | TRBJ2-1
ASSPGSFSEQF | TRBV12-3/TRBV12-4 | 11 | TRBJ2-1
ASSLVQGERETQY | TRBV12-3/TRBV12-4 | 13 | TRBJ2-5
ASGFPPGTGFADTQY | TRBV12-5 | 15 | TRBJ2-3